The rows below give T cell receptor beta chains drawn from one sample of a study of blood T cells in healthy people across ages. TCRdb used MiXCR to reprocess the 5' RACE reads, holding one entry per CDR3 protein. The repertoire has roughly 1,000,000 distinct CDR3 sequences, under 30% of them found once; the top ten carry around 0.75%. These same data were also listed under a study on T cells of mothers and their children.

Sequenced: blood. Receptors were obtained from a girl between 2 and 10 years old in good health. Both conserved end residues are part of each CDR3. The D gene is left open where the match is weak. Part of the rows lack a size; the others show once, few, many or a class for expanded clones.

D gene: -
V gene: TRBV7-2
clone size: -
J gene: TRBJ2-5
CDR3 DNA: TGTGCCAGCAGCCCCTTGGGGAGAAAAGACTTCGGAGAGACCCAGTACTTC
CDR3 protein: CASSPLGRKDFGETQYF

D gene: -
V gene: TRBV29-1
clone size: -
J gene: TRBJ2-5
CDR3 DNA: TGCAGCGTTGTCCCCGGGACAACTCAAGAGACCCAGTACTTC
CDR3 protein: CSVVPGTTQETQYF

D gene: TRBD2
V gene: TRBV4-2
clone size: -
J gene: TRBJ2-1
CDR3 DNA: TGTGCCAGCAGCATCAGCACTAGCGGGGGGTTCAATGAGCAGTTCTTC
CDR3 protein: CASSISTSGGFNEQFF

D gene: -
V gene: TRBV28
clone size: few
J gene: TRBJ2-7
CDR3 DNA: TGTGCCAGCAGTTTACATCAGGAATCCTACGAGCAGTACTTC
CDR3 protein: CASSLHQESYEQYF

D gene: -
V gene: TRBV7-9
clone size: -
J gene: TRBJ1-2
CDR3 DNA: TGTGCCAGCAGCTCCCGGGACACTTATGGCTACACCTTC
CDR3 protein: CASSSRDTYGYTF

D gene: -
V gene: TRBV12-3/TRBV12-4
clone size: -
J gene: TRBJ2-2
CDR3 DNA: TGTGCCAGCAGAAGGACGAAAACGAACACCGGGGAGCTGTTTTTT
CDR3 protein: CASRRTKTNTGELFF

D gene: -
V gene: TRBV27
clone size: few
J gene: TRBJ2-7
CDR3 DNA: TGTGCCAGCAGTTTAAGGGGTGGAGCGGAGCAGTACTTC
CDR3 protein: CASSLRGGAEQYF

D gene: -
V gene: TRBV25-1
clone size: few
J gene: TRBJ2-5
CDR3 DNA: TGTGCCAGCAGTGAAGAACTGAGGGGAGAGACCCAGTACTTC
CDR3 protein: CASSEELRGETQYF

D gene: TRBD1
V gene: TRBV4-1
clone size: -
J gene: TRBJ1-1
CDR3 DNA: TGCGCCAGCAGCCGAGAGGGACAGGGGGTAAGGACTGAAGCTTTCTTT
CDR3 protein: CASSREGQGVRTEAFF

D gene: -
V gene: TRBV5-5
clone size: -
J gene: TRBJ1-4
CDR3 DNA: TGTGCCAGCAGCCCACGGGACGGTGCTAATGAAAAACTGTTTTTT
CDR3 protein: CASSPRDGANEKLFF

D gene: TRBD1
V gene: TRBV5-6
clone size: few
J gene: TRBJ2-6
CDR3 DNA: TGTGCCAGCAGCTTGGGGGGTAACAGAAGGGGGCCCGGGGCCAACGTCCTGACTTTC
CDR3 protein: CASSLGGNRRGPGANVLTF

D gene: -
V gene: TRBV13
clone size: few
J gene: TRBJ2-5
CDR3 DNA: TGTGCCAGCAGCTTACATCTAGCGCATTTCCAAGAGACCCAGTACTTC
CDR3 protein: CASSLHLAHFQETQYF

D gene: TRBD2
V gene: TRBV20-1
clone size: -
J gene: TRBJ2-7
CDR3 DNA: TGCAGTGCTAGAAGGGAGGGATCCTACGAGCAGTACTTC
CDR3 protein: CSARREGSYEQYF

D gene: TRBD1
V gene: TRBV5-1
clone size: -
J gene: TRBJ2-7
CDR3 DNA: TGCGCCAGCAGCTTTTTGAGACAGGGCTACGAGCAGTACTTC
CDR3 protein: CASSFLRQGYEQYF

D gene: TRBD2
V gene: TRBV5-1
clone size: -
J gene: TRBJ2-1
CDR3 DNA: TGCGCCAGCAGCCCCCAGTGGACTAGCGGGGGGGGTTACAATGAGCAGTTCTTC
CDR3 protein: CASSPQWTSGGGYNEQFF

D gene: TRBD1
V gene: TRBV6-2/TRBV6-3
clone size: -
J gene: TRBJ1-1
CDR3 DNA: TGTGCCAGCAGTCTCAGGGGACAGTCGAACACTGAAGCTTTCTTT
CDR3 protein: CASSLRGQSNTEAFF

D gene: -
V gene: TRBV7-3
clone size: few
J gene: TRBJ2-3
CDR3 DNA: TGTACCAGCAGCTTATCGCAGGCCTCCACAGATACGCAGTATTTT
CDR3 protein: CTSSLSQASTDTQYF

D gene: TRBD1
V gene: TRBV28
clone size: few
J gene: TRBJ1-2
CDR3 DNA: TGTGCCAGCAGTTTTTTTGGGACAGCGAGCTATGGCTACACCTTC
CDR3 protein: CASSFFGTASYGYTF

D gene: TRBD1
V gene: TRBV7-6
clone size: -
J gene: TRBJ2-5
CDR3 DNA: TGTGCCAGCAGCTTAGCGCCGGGACAGGGGAGGCAAGAGACCCAGTACTTC
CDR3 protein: CASSLAPGQGRQETQYF

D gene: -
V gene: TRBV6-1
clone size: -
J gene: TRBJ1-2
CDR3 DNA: TGTGCCATCGCCCCCAGCCAACACTATGGCTACACCTTC
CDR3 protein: CAIAPSQHYGYTF

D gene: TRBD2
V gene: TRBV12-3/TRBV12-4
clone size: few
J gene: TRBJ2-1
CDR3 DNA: TGTGCCAGCAGTTTGGTGCGCGGGAGGAATGAGCAATTCTTC
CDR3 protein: CASSLVRGRNEQFF

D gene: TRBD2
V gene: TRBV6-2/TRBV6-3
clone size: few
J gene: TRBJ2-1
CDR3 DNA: TGTGCCAGCAATCCGGGACTAGCGGAAAACAATGAGCAGTTCTTC
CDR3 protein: CASNPGLAENNEQFF

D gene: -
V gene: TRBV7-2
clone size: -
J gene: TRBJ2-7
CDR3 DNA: TGTGCCAGCAGCTTCTCAAGGTTTTACGAGCAGTACTTC
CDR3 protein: CASSFSRFYEQYF

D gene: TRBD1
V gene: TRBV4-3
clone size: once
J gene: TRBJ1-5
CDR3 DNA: TGCGCCAGCAGCCAAGATAGGGCAGGGGGGATTTCCAATCAGCCCCAGCATTTT
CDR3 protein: CASSQDRAGGISNQPQHF

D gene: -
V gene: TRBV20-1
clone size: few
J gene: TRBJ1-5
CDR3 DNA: TGCAGTGCTAGAGCCGGGGGGGCATACGATCAGCCCCAGCATTTT
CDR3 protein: CSARAGGAYDQPQHF

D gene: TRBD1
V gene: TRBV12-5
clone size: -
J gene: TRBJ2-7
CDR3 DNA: TGTGCTAGTGGTTTGGCAGGGGGTAACGAGCAGTACTTC
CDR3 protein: CASGLAGGNEQYF

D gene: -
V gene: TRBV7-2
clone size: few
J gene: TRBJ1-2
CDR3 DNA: TGTGCCAGCAGCTTATTCGGCAGCTATGGCTACACCTTC
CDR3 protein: CASSLFGSYGYTF

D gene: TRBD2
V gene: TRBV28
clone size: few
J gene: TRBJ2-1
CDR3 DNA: TGTGCCAGCAGTGAACATACTGGACTAGCGGCCAATGAGCAGTTCTTC
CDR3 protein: CASSEHTGLAANEQFF

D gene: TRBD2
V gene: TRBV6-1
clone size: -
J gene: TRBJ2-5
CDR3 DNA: TGTGCCAGCAGGAGTCCCGGGACTAGCGGCACCCAAGAGACCCAGTACTTC
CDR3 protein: CASRSPGTSGTQETQYF

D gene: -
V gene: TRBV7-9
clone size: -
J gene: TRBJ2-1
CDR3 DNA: TGTGCCAGCGGTGGGAGTTTCACCTACAATGAGCAGCTCTTC
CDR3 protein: CASGGSFTYNEQLF

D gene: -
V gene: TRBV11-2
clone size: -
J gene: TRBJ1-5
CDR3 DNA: TGTGCCAGCAGCCGGGGCGGGGTTGAAAATCCCCAGCATTTT
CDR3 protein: CASSRGGVENPQHF

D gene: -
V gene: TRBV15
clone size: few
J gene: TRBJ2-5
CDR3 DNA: TGTGCCACCAGCAGAGATCCCGGCAGGTCGGAGACCCAGTACTTC
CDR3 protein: CATSRDPGRSETQYF

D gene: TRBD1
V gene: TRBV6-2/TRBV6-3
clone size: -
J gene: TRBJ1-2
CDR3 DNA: TGTGCCAGCAGCCCAGGGGGCGCGTCTGGCTACACCTTC
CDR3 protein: CASSPGGASGYTF

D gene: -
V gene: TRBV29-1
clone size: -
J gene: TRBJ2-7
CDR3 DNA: TGCAGCGTTGGACAAGACGAATCGGACTACGAGCAGTACTTC
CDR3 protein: CSVGQDESDYEQYF

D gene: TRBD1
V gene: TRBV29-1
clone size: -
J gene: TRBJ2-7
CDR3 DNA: TGCAGCGGCAACCGGGACAGGGCTTCCTACGAGCAGTACTTC
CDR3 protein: CSGNRDRASYEQYF

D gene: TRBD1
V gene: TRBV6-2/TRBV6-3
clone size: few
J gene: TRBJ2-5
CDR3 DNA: TGTGCCAGCAGTACCCGGGACAGGGAAGAGACCCAGTACTTC
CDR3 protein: CASSTRDREETQYF

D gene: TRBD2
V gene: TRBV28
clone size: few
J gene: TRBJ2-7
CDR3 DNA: TGTGCCAGCAGTGCCCCGACTAGCGGGCTCAACGAGCAGTACTTC
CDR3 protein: CASSAPTSGLNEQYF

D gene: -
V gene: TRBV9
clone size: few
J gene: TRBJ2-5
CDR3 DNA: TGTGCCAGCAGCGGAGGATATGTAGGGGGAGGGCCTTTTCAGACCCAGTACTTC
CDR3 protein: CASSGGYVGGGPFQTQYF

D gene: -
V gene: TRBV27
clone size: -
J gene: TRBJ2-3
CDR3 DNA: TGTGCCAGCAGTAATCCTAGCAGATACACAGATACGCAGTGTTTT
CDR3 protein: CASSNPSRYTDTQCF

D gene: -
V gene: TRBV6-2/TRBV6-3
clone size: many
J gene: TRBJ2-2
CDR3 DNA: TGTGCCAGCAGTTACAACACCGGGGAGCTGTTTTTT
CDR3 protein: CASSYNTGELFF

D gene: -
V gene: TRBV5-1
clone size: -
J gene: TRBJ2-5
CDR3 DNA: TGCGCCAGCCGCTGGGTTGGGGAGACCCAGTACTTC
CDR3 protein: CASRWVGETQYF

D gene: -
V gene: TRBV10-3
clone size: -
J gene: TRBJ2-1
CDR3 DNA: TGTGCCGCACGCAAGGGGGGGACAGAGGACAATGAGCAGTTCTTC
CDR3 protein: CAARKGGTEDNEQFF

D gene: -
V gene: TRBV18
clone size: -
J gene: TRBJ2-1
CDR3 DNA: TGTGCCAGCTCACTAGCAGGACCGGAGGACAGTACGTTCTTC
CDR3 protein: CASSLAGPEDSTFF

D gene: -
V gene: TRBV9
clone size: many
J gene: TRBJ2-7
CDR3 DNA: TGTGCCAGCAGCGAGGGAGACAGCACCTACGAGCAGTACTTC
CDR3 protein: CASSEGDSTYEQYF

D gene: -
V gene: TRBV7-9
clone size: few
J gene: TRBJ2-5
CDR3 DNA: TGTGCCAGCAGCTTAGATTCGGCTAAACTAACCCAGTACTTC
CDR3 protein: CASSLDSAKLTQYF

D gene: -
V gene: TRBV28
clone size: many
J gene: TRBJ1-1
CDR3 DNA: TGTGCCAGCAGGGGGAACACTGAAGCTTTCTTT
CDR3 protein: CASRGNTEAFF

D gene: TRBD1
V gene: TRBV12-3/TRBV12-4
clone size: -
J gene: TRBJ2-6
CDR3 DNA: TGTGCCAGCGGGGCCGGGACAGGGAAGACTGGGGCCAACGTCCTGACTTTC
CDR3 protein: CASGAGTGKTGANVLTF

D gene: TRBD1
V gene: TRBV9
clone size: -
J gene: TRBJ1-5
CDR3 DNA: TGTGCCAGCAGCCCAGGGGGTGTTCAGCCCCAGCATTTT
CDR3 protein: CASSPGGVQPQHF

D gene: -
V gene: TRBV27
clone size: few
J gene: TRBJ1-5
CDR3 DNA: TGTGCCAGCAGCCGCACAGATAATAGCAATCAGCCCCAGCATTTT
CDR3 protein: CASSRTDNSNQPQHF

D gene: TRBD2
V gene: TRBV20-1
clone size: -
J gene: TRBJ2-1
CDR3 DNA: TGCAGTGCTACAAGCGGGAATAAGGGGAATGAGCAGTTCTTC
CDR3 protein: CSATSGNKGNEQFF

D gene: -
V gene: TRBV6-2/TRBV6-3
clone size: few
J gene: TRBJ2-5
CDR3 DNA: TGTGCCAGCAGTTACGATACTGGAGTGGGGGAACAAGAGACCCAGTACTTC
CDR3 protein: CASSYDTGVGEQETQYF

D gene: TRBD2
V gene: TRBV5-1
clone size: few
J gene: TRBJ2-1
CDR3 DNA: TGCGCCAGCAGCTCCGGGACTAGCTTCTACAATGAGCAGTTCTTC
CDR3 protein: CASSSGTSFYNEQFF

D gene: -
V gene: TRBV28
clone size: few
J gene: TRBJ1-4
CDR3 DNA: TGTGCCAGCAGTTTAAATCGATGGGGTTTAGGGAGGTATGATGAAAAACTGTTTTTT
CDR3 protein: CASSLNRWGLGRYDEKLFF

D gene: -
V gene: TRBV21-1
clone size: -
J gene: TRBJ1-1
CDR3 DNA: TGTGCCAGCAGCACCGCTGGATTTAAGGAGGGCACTGAAGCTTTCTTT
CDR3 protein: CASSTAGFKEGTEAFF

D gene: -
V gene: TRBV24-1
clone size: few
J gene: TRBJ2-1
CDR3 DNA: TGTGCCACCAGTGATTTTATGGGGGAGCGGAATGAGCAGTTCTTC
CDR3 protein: CATSDFMGERNEQFF

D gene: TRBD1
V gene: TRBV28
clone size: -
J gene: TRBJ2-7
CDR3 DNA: TGTGCCAGCAGCCGTCAGGGGGCATTCTTATACGAGCAGTACTTC
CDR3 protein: CASSRQGAFLYEQYF

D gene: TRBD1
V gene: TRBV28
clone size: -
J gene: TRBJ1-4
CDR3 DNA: TGTGCCAGCAGGACAGGGGGGGTTAATGAAAAACTGTTTTTT
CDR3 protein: CASRTGGVNEKLFF

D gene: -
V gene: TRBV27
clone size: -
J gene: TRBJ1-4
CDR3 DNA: TGTGCCAGCAGTTTATTTCAGGGGTCTAATGAAAAACTGTTTTTT
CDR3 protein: CASSLFQGSNEKLFF

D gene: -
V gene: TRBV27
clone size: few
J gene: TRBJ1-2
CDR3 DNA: TGTGCCAGCAGTTTGAGTGGGCTCTCTGGCTACACCTTC
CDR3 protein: CASSLSGLSGYTF

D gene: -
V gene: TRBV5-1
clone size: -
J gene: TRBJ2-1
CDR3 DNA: TGCGCCAGCAGCTTAGAGTCAGCAGCGAATGAGCAGTTCTTC
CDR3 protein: CASSLESAANEQFF